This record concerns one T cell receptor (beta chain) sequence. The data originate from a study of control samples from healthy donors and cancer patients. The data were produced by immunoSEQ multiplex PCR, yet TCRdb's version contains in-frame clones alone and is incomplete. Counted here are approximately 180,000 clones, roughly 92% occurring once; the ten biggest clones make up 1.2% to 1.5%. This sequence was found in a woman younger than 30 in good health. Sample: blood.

CDR3 DNA sequence: TGTGCCAGCAGCTTAGCACGGGGCACAGATACGCAGTATTTT. It yields the protein CASSLARGTDTQYF. The rearrangement joins TRBV7-9 to TRBJ2-3; no reliable D call. Trimming cost V 0 bases and J 1 base, with 5 bases left between them. The germline V gene has CDR1 SEHNR and CDR2 FQNEAQ (reference sequence). The CDR3 is 14 residues long.